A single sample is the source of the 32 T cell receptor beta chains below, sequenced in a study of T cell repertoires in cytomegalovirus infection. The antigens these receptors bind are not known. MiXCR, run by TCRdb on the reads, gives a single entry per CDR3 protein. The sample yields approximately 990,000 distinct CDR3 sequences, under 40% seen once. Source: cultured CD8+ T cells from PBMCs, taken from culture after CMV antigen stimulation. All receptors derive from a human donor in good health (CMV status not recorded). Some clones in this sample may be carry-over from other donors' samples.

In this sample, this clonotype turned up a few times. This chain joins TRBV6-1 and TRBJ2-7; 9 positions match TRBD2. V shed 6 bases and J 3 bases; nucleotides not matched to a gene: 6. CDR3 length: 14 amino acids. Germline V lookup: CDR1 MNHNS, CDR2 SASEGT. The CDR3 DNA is TGTGCCAGCAGCCGACTAGCGGATTTCTACGAGCAGTACGTC. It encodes CASSRLADFYEQYV.

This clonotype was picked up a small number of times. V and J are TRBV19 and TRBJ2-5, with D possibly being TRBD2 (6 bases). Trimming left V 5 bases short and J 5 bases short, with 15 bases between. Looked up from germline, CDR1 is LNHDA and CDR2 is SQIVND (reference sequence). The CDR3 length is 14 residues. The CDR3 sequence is CASSSTGTEETQYF. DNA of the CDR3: TGTGCCAGTAGTTCTACCGGGACTGAGGAGACCCAGTACTTC.

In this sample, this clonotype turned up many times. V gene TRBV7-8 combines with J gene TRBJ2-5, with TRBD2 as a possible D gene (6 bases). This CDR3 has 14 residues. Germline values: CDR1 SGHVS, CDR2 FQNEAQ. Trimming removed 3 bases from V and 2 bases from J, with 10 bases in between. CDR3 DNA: TGTGCCAGCAGCTTGGGACTCAGTCAAGAGACCCAGTACTTC. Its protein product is CASSLGLSQETQYF. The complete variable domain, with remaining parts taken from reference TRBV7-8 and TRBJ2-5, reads GAGVSQSPRYKVAKRGQDVALRCDPISGHVSLFWYQQALGQGPEFLTYFQNEAQLDKSGLPSDRFFAERPEGSVSTLKIQRTQQEDSAVYLCASSLGLSQETQYFGPGTRLLVL.

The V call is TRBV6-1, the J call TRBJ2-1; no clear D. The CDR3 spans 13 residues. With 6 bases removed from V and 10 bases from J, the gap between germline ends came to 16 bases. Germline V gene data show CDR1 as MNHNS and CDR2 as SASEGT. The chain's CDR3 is CASREPYLGEQFF. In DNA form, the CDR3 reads TGTGCCAGCAGGGAGCCCTACCTCGGGGAGCAGTTCTTC.

The CDR3 sequence is CASSFRGTGDEQYF. CDR3 DNA: TGTGCCAGCAGTTTCCGAGGGACAGGGGACGAGCAGTACTTC. The V call is TRBV12-3 or TRBV12-4, the J call TRBJ2-7, with TRBD1 matching 10 bases. After removal of 3 bases from V and 5 bases from J, the junction contained 4 bases not matched to a gene. CDR3 size: 14 residues.

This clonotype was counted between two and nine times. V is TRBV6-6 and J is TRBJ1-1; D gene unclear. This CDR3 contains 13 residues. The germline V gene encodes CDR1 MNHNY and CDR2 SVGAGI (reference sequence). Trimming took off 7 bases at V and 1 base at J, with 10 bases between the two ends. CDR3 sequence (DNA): TGTGCCAGCACTAGGCTACCGAACACTGAAGCTTTCTTT. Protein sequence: CASTRLPNTEAFF.

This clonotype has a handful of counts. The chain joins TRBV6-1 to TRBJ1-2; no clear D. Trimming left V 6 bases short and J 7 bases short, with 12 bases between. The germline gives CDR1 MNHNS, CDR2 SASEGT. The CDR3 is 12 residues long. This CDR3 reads CASSPGPLGYTF. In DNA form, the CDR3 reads TGTGCCAGCAGCCCCGGGCCACTTGGCTACACCTTC.

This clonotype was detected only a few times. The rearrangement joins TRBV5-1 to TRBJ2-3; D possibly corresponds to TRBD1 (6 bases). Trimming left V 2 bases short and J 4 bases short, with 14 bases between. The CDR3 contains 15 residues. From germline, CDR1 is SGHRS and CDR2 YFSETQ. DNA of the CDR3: TGCGCCAGCAGCTTATTAAGGACAGTGGCAGATACGCAGTATTTT. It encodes CASSLLRTVADTQYF.

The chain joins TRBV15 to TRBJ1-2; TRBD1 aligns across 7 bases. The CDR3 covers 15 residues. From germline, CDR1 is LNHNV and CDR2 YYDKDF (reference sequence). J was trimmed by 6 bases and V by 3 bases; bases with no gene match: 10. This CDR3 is CATSSPPRGSDGYTF. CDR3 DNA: TGTGCCACCAGCAGTCCCCCCAGGGGGAGTGATGGCTACACCTTC.

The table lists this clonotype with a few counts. CDR3 loop: CASGFLLTGSGTEAFF. In DNA form, the CDR3 reads TGTGCTAGTGGTTTCCTCCTTACAGGGTCGGGGACTGAAGCTTTCTTT. The chain has TRBV12-5 and TRBJ1-1, with D possibly being TRBD1 (6 bases). The CDR3 has 16 amino acids. The V and J ends lost 3 bases and 5 bases respectively, with 19 bases between them. Germline V lookup: CDR1 LGHNT, CDR2 FRNRAP.

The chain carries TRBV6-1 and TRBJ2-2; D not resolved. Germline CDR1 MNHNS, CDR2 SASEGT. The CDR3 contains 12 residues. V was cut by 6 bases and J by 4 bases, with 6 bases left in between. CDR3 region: CASRQFTGELFF. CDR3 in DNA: TGTGCCAGCAGACAGTTCACCGGGGAGCTGTTTTTT.

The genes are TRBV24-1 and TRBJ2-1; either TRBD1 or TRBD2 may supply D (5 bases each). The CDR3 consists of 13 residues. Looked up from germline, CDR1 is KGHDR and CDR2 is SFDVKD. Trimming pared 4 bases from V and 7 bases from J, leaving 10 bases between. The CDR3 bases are TGTGCCACCAGTGACCTTGGGGGAAATGAGCAGTTCTTC. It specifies CATSDLGGNEQFF.

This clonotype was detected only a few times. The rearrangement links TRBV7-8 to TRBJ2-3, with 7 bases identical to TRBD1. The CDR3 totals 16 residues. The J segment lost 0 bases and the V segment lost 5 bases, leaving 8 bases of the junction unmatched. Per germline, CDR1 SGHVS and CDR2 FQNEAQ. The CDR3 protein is CASSRSTGASTDTQYF. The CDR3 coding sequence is TGTGCCAGCAGCCGATCTACAGGGGCCAGCACAGATACGCAGTATTTT. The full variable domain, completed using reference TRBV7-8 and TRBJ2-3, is GAGVSQSPRYKVAKRGQDVALRCDPISGHVSLFWYQQALGQGPEFLTYFQNEAQLDKSGLPSDRFFAERPEGSVSTLKIQRTQQEDSAVYLCASSRSTGASTDTQYFGPGTRLTVL.

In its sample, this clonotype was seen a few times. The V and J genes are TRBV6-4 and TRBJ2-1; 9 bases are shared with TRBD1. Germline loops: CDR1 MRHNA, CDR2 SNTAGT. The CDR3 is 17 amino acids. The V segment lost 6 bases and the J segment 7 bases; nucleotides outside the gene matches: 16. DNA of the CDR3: TGTGCCAGCAGGATAGGGGACAGGGTGACATACAGGAATGAGCAGTTCTTC. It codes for CASRIGDRVTYRNEQFF.

The DNA of the CDR3 is TGTGCCAGTCAGACAGGGAGGATGAGGGAGCAGTACTTC. Translating it yields CASQTGRMREQYF. The rearrangement joins TRBV25-1 to TRBJ2-7; weak D call: TRBD1 (7 bases). Between the trimmed V and J ends, which lost 9 bases and 7 bases, there was a span of 19 bases. Germline V gene lookup returns CDR1 MGHDK and CDR2 SYGVNS. The CDR3 totals 13 residues.

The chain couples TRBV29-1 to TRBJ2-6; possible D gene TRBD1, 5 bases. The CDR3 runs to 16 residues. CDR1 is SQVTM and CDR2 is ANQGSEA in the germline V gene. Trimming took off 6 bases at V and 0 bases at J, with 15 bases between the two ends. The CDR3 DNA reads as TGCAGCGTGCCGGACACGACCTTCTCTGGGGCCAACGTCCTGACTTTC. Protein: CSVPDTTFSGANVLTF.

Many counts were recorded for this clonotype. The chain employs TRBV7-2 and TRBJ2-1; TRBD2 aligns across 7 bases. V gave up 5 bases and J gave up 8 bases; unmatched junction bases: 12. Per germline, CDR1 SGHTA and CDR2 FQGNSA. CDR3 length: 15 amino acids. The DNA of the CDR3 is TGTGCCAGCAGCCCCTGGGGGGGGGGTGTGGATGAGCAGTTCTTC. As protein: CASSPWGGGVDEQFF.

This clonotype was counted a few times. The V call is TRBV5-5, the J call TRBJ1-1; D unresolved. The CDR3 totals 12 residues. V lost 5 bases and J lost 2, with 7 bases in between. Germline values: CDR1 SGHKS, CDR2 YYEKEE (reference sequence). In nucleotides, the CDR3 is TGTGCCAGCAGGGACGATAACACTGAAGCTTTCTTT. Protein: CASRDDNTEAFF.

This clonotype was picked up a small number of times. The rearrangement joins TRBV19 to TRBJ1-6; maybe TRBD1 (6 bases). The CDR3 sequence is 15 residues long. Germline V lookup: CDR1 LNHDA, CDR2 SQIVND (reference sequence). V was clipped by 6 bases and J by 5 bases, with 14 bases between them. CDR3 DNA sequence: TGTGCCAGTAGACCTACAGGGTTCGATAATTCACCCCTCCACTTT. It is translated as CASRPTGFDNSPLHF.

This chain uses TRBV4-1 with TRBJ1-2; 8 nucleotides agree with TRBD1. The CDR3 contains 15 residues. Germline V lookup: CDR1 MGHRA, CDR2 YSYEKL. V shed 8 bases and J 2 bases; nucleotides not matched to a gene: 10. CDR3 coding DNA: TGCGCCAGCGGACCTTTACAGGGGGGGAACTATGGCTACACCTTC. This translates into CASGPLQGGNYGYTF.

CDR3 nucleotides: TGTGCCAGCAGCCCCTCGGTGCCCCCCATAGGACCACAAGAGACCCAGTACTTC. Protein: CASSPSVPPIGPQETQYF. The chain employs TRBV7-3 and TRBJ2-5; D is undetermined. This CDR3 has 18 residues. V was trimmed by 5 bases and J by 2 bases, leaving 24 bases between them. CDR1 is SGHTA, CDR2 FQGTGA, per germline.

The CDR3 coding sequence is TGTGCCAGCAGTCCACAAGACAGGGTGAAATTCTTCGGTGATGGCTACACCTTC. Residues: CASSPQDRVKFFGDGYTF. The J gene is TRBJ1-2, the V gene TRBV6-2 or TRBV6-3; 7 bases are shared with TRBD1. The trim removed 5 bases at V and 6 bases at J, leaving 21 bases unmatched. The germline gives CDR1 MNHEY, CDR2 SVGEGT. This CDR3 is 18 amino acids long.

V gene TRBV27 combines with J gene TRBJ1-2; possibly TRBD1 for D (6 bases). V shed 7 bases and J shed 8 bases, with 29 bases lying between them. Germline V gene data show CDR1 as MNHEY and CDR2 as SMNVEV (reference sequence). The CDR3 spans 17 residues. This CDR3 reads CASMGTVLGGPVWGYTF. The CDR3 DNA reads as TGTGCCAGCATGGGCACAGTCCTGGGGGGCCCGGTTTGGGGCTACACCTTC.

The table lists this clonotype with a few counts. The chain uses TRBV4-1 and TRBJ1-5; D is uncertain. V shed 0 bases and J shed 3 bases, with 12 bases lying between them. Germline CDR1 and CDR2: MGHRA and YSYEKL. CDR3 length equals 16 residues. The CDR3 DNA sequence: TGCGCCAGCAGCCAAGATCGGGGTAGGGTCAATCAGCCCCAGCATTTT. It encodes CASSQDRGRVNQPQHF.

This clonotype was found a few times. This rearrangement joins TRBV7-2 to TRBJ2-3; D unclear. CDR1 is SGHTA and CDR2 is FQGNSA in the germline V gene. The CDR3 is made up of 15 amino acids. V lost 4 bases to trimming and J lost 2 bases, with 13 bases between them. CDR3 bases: TGTGCCAGCAGCTCTCGGACCCAGTTCACAGATACGCAGTATTTT. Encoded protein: CASSSRTQFTDTQYF.

CDR3 sequence: CASRWATIRIDTQYF. The CDR3 DNA reads as TGTGCCAGCAGGTGGGCCACCATCCGCATAGATACGCAGTATTTT. This chain uses TRBV6-4 with TRBJ2-3; D is unresolved. In germline, CDR1 is MRHNA, CDR2 SNTAGT. The V end was cut by 6 bases, the J end by 5 bases, with 18 bases between. The CDR3 length is 15 residues.

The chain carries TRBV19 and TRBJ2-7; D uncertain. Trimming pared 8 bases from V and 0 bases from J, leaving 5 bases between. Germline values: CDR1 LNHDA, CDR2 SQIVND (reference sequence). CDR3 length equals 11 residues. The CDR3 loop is CASGHSYEQYF. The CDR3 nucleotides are TGTGCCAGTGGCCACTCCTACGAGCAGTACTTC. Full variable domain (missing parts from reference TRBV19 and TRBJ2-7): DGGITQSPKYLFRKEGQNVTLSCEQNLNHDAMYWYRQDPGQGLRLIYYSQIVNDFQKGDIAEGYSVSREKKESFPLTVTSAQKNPTAFYLCASGHSYEQYFGPGTRLTVT.

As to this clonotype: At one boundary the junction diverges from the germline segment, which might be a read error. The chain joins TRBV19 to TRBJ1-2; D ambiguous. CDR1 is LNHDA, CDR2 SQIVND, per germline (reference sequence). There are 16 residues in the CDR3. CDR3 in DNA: TGTGCCAGTAGCATCGATGGGTCCGGATACTTCTATGGTTACACCTTC. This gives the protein CASSIDGSGYFYGYTF.

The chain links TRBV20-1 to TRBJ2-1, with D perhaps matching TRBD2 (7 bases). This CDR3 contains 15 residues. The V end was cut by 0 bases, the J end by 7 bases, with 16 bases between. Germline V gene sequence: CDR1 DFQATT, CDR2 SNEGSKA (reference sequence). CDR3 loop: CSARDPGGFENEQFF. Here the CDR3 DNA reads TGCAGTGCTAGAGATCCGGGGGGCTTCGAAAATGAGCAGTTCTTC.

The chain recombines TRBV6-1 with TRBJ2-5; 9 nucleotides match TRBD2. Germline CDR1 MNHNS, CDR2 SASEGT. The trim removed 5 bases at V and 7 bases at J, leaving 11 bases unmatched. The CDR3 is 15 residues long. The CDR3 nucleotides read TGTGCCAGCAGTTCTGGGCTAGCGGGGATGGGGACCCAGTACTTC. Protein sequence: CASSSGLAGMGTQYF.

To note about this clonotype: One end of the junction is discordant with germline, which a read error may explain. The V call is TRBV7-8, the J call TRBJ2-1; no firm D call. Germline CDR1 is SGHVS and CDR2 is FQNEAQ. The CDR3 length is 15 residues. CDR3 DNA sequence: TGTGCCAGCAGTCCGACTGGCCTCTCCTACAATGAGCGGTTCTTC. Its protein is CASSPTGLSYNERFF.

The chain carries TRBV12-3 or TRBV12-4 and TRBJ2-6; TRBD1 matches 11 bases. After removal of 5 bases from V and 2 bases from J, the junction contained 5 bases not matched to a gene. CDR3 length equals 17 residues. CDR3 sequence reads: CASSMDRGRAGANVLTF. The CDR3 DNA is TGTGCCAGCAGTATGGACAGGGGGCGGGCTGGGGCCAACGTCCTGACTTTC.